This is a list of T cell receptor beta chains from one sample in a study of control samples from healthy donors and cancer patients. Only in-frame clones appear in the TCRdb table, and some are missing; sequencing was by immunoSEQ multiplex PCR. Of around 170,000 clones listed, about 90% are singletons. Specimen: blood. The receptors were gathered from a woman aged 25 to 39 in good health. CDR3s include the opening cysteine and the closing phenylalanine or tryptophan. Fields, in order: V gene, D gene, clone size, J gene, CDR3 protein, CDR3 DNA. The D gene is left open where the match is weak. Rows may omit the clone size; those that give it use once, few, many or a size class.

TRBV28	NA	NA	TRBJ2-4	CASSPPMGGRAYAKNIQYF	TGTGCCAGCAGTCCCCCTATGGGGGGCAGGGCTTATGCCAAAAACATTCAGTACTTC
TRBV12-3/TRBV12-4	NA	NA	TRBJ1-5	CASSRLSNQPQHF	TGTGCCAGCAGCCGCTTAAGCAATCAGCCCCAGCATTTT
TRBV10-3	TRBD2	NA	TRBJ2-1	CAISESPTGGANEQFF	TGTGCCATCAGTGAGTCACCTACGGGAGGGGCGAATGAGCAGTTCTTC
TRBV5-4	NA	NA	TRBJ2-5	CASSLVSSATKETQYF	TGTGCCAGCAGCTTGGTCTCGAGTGCCACTAAAGAGACCCAGTACTTC
TRBV9	TRBD1	once	TRBJ1-2	CASSVEGQGSYGYTF	TGTGCCAGCAGCGTAGAGGGACAGGGAAGCTATGGCTACACCTTC
TRBV6-2/TRBV6-3	NA	NA	TRBJ2-1	CASSADGNNEQFF	TGTGCCAGCAGTGCCGACGGAAACAATGAGCAGTTCTTC
TRBV7-6	NA	NA	TRBJ1-4	CASSLLTPGTNEKLFF	TGTGCCAGCAGCCTATTGACACCAGGGACTAATGAAAAACTGTTTTTT
TRBV24-1	TRBD2	NA	TRBJ2-5	CATSARGGETQYF	TGTGCCACCAGTGCGCGGGGGGGAGAGACCCAGTACTTC
TRBV24-1	NA	NA	TRBJ2-7	CATQKPDGVLYF	TGTGCCACCCAAAAACCGGACGGCGTCTTGTACTTC
TRBV6-5	NA	NA	TRBJ1-1	CASVGGLPNTEAFF	TGTGCCAGCGTCGGAGGCCTGCCGAACACTGAAGCTTTCTTT
TRBV15	NA	NA	TRBJ2-1	CATSRVTDLREQFF	TGTGCCACCAGCAGAGTTACCGACCTGCGGGAGCAGTTCTTC
TRBV24-1	TRBD1	NA	TRBJ1-2	CATSDNSGQGANGYTF	TGTGCCACCAGTGATAATTCGGGACAGGGGGCGAATGGCTACACCTTC
TRBV7-2	NA	NA	TRBJ1-1	CASTDRGRDTEAFF	TGTGCCAGCACCGATCGGGGTCGGGACACTGAAGCTTTCTTT
TRBV29-1	TRBD1	NA	TRBJ1-2	CSVTQGANGYTF	TGCAGCGTCACACAGGGGGCGAACGGCTACACCTTC
TRBV18	NA	NA	TRBJ2-3	CASSAVLTDTDTQYF	TGTGCCAGCTCAGCGGTCCTGACCGACACAGATACGCAGTATTTT
TRBV27	NA	NA	TRBJ2-2	CASSLSEVGELFF	TGTGCCAGCAGTTTATCTGAAGTCGGGGAGCTGTTTTTT
TRBV3-1/TRBV3-2	NA	NA	TRBJ1-2	CASSPPTGIEGYTF	TGTGCCAGCAGCCCGCCTACAGGGATCGAGGGCTACACCTTC
TRBV9	NA	once	TRBJ1-2	CASSGPVGPREGYTF	TGTGCCAGCAGCGGCCCGGTAGGTCCCAGGGAGGGCTACACCTTC
TRBV6-2/TRBV6-3	NA	NA	TRBJ2-3	CASSSWAAPNTDTQYF	TGTGCCAGCAGCTCCTGGGCCGCCCCGAACACAGATACGCAGTATTTT
TRBV7-6	NA	NA	TRBJ2-7	CASSLGSGTTYEQYF	TGTGCCAGCAGCTTAGGTAGCGGTACAACCTACGAGCAGTACTTC
TRBV5-1	NA	NA	TRBJ2-1	CASSLEGSSYNEQFF	TGCGCCAGCAGCTTGGAGGGGTCCTCCTACAATGAGCAGTTCTTC
TRBV30	NA	NA	TRBJ1-4	CAWSTVEAEKLFF	TGTGCCTGGAGTACCGTGGAGGCTGAAAAACTGTTTTTT
TRBV19	NA	NA	TRBJ1-5	CASSTGSGQPQHF	TGTGCCAGTAGTACAGGGTCGGGTCAGCCCCAGCATTTT
TRBV5-1	NA	NA	TRBJ2-7	CASSLTRGPSPYEQYF	TGCGCCAGCAGCTTGACGCGGGGTCCGAGCCCCTACGAGCAGTACTTC
TRBV2	NA	NA	TRBJ1-4	CASSEVREKLFF	TGTGCCAGCAGTGAAGTCCGAGAAAAACTGTTTTTT